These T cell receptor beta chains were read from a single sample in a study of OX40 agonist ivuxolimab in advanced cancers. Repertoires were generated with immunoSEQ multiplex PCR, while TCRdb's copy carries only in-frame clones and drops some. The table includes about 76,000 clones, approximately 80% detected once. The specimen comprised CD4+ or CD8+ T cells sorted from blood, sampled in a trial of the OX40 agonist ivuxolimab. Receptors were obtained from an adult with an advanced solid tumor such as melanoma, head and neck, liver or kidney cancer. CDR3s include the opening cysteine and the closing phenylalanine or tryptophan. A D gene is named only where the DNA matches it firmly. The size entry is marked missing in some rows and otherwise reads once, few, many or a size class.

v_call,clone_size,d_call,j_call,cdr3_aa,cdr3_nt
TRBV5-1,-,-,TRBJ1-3,CASSLSGGSSGDTIYF,TGCGCCAGCAGCTTGAGTGGGGGCAGTTCCGGGGACACCATATATTTT
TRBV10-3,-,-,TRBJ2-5,CAISDLSAGHGETQYF,TGTGCCATCAGTGATCTATCGGCAGGTCATGGGGAGACCCAGTACTTC
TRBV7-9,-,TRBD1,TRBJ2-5,CASSPRGKGAGETQYF,TGTGCCAGCAGCCCTAGGGGGAAGGGGGCTGGGGAGACCCAGTACTTC
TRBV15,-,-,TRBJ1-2,CATSRKILLRDGYTF,TGTGCCACCAGCAGGAAAATACTACTCCGGGATGGCTACACCTTC
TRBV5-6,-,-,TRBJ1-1,CASSPRGGMLRVEAFF,TGTGCCAGCAGCCCGAGGGGAGGCATGTTACGGGTTGAAGCTTTCTTT
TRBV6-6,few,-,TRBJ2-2,CASSQPIGQLFF,TGTGCCAGCAGTCAGCCGATCGGACAGCTGTTTTTT
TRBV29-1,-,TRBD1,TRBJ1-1,CSAGQGWGMNTEAFF,TGCAGCGCGGGACAGGGATGGGGGATGAACACTGAAGCTTTCTTT
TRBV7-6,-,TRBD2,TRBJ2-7,CASSLAGTSGRAAEQYF,TGTGCCAGCAGCTTAGCCGGGACTAGCGGGAGGGCCGCCGAGCAGTACTTC
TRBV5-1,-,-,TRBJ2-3,CASSSFQDGDTQYF,TGCGCCAGCAGCTCCTTCCAGGACGGAGATACGCAGTATTTT
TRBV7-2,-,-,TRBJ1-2,CASSFIRGESNYGYTF,TGTGCCAGCAGCTTTATTAGGGGAGAGAGTAACTATGGCTACACCTTC
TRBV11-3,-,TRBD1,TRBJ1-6,CASSVRTGANSPLHF,TGTGCCAGCAGCGTGCGGACAGGTGCTAATTCACCCCTCCACTTT
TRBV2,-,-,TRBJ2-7,CASRLFRDTSYEQYF,TGTGCCAGCAGGTTGTTCCGGGACACCTCCTACGAGCAGTACTTC
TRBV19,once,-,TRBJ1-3,CASSIPRGRSGNTIYF,TGTGCCAGTAGTATACCTCGCGGTCGCTCTGGAAACACCATATATTTT
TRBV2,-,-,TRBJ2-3,CASSDPVGADTQYF,TGTGCCAGCAGTGATCCTGTAGGGGCAGATACGCAGTATTTT
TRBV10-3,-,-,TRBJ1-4,CAISESGVNEKLFF,TGTGCCATCAGTGAGAGCGGGGTAAATGAAAAACTGTTTTTT
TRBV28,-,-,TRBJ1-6,CASSWGVGSPLHF,TGTGCCAGCAGTTGGGGGGTAGGGTCACCCCTCCACTTT
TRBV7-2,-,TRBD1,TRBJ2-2,CASSPRGRGTGELFF,TGTGCCAGCAGCCCCAGGGGGCGGGGCACCGGGGAGCTGTTTTTT
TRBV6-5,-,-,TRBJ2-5,CASTVEETQYF,TGTGCCAGCACCGTCGAAGAGACCCAGTACTTC
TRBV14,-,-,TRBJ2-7,CASSRDLESEQYF,TGTGCCAGCAGCCGGGACCTTGAGTCTGAGCAGTACTTC
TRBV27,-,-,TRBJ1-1,CASSLSLGGASTEAFF,TGTGCCAGCAGTTTATCTTTGGGGGGGGCGAGCACTGAAGCTTTCTTT
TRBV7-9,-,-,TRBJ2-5,CASSLGLTLGETQYF,TGTGCCAGCAGCCTGGGCCTCACACTGGGGGAGACCCAGTACTTC
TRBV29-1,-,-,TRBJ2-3,CSVDRVWDTQYF,TGCAGCGTTGACAGGGTGTGGGATACGCAGTATTTT
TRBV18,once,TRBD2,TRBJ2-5,CASSPRLAGEQETQYF,TGTGCCAGCTCACCGCGACTAGCGGGAGAACAAGAGACCCAGTACTTC
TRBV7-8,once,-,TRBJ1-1,CASSLPQYVGRGTEAFF,TGTGCCAGCAGCCTCCCCCAGTACGTAGGCCGAGGGACTGAAGCTTTCTTT
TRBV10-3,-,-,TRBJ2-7,CAISESGQDYEQYF,TGTGCCATCAGTGAGTCTGGGCAGGATTACGAGCAGTACTTC
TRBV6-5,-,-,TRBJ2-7,CASSRGTASSYEQYF,TGTGCCAGCAGTCGCGGGACAGCGAGCTCCTACGAGCAGTACTTC